What follows are 25 T cell receptor beta chains derived from one specimen sequenced in a study of CD8+CD57+ T cells in acquired aplastic anemia. An expansion of CD8+CD57+ cells by flow cytometry had been shown in patients chosen for sequencing. Genomic DNA, the template, was used for profiling of the TCR beta VDJ and CDR3. Each CDR3 protein is one row after TCRdb ran MiXCR on the reads. Of around 200,000 distinct CDR3 sequences detected, over 55% appear once; the ten largest clones hold about three fifths. Sequencing was done on a sample of sorted CD4+, CD8+, or CD8+CD57+ T cells (not recorded which) from PBMCs. The receptors stem from a human donor with aplastic anemia.

The V gene is TRBV7-9, the J gene TRBJ2-2, with D maybe TRBD2 (6 bases). The germline CDR1 and CDR2 sequences are SEHNR and FQNEAQ (reference sequence). The ends were cut back, 3 bases at V and 7 bases at J, with 6 bases in the middle. This CDR3 comprises 12 residues. The CDR3 region has the DNA TGTGCCAGCAGCTTGGAGGGCGGGGAGCTGTTTTTT. The encoded protein is CASSLEGGELFF.

The table lists this clonotype with a few counts. The chain uses TRBV7-9 and TRBJ2-7; 10 positions match TRBD2. Germline trimming cut 5 bases from V and 4 bases from J; bases unmatched to any gene: 5. CDR1 is SEHNR, CDR2 FQNEAQ, per germline (reference sequence). The CDR3 is made up of 14 amino acids. CDR3 coding DNA: TGTGCCAGCAGCCTAACTAGCGGGACGTACGAGCAGTACTTC. The encoded protein is CASSLTSGTYEQYF. The whole variable domain, filled in from reference TRBV7-9 and TRBJ2-7, reads DTGVSQNPRHKITKRGQNVTFRCDPISEHNRLYWYRQTLGQGPEFLTYFQNEAQLEKSRLLSDRFSAERPKGSFSTLEIQRTEQGDSAMYLCASSLTSGTYEQYFGPGTRLTVT.

This chain connects TRBV14 to TRBJ2-2; D could derive from TRBD1 or TRBD2 (6 bases each). This CDR3 region has 15 residues. V was shortened by 4 bases and J by 7 bases, with 16 bases between the two germline ends. CDR1 SGHDN and CDR2 FVKESK come from the germline V gene. The CDR3 coding sequence is TGTGCCAGCAGCCCTAGACCGGGGGCGGGCGGGGAGCTGTTTTTT. Translated, it gives CASSPRPGAGGELFF.

V is TRBV15 and J is TRBJ1-2, with a possible D match to TRBD1 (5 bases). This CDR3 is 15 amino acids long. Germline CDR1 is LNHNV and CDR2 is YYDKDF (reference sequence). V lost 4 bases and J lost 3, with 15 bases in between. CDR3 protein: CATSTNLGVDYGYTF. As DNA, the CDR3 is TGTGCCACCAGCACCAACCTGGGGGTGGACTATGGCTACACCTTC.

This clonotype was counted a few times. This rearrangement joins TRBV20-1 to TRBJ1-5; D remains ambiguous. With 6 bases removed from V and 6 bases from J, the gap between germline ends came to 18 bases. CDR1 is DFQATT and CDR2 is SNEGSKA in the germline V gene (reference sequence). CDR3 length equals 14 residues. CDR3 in amino acids: CSAARVEGGQPQHF. CDR3 coding DNA: TGCAGTGCCGCCCGGGTCGAGGGAGGTCAGCCCCAGCATTTT.

The chain links TRBV24-1 to TRBJ1-2, with TRBD1 identical over 8 bases. This CDR3 has 14 amino acids. Germline loops: CDR1 KGHDR, CDR2 SFDVKD. V was clipped by 2 bases and J by 8 bases; unmatched bases: 6. CDR3 protein: CATSDSYRGSGYTF. The CDR3, as DNA: TGTGCCACCAGTGATTCATACAGGGGGTCAGGCTACACCTTC.

The V and J genes are TRBV28 and TRBJ1-2; D gene uncertain. Germline CDR1 and CDR2: MDHEN and SYDVKM. The CDR3 covers 12 residues. V shed 10 bases and J shed 2 bases, with 11 bases lying between them. The CDR3 DNA follows: TGTGCCATCACTCTTGGGAACTATGGCTACACCTTC. It encodes CAITLGNYGYTF.

The gene calls are TRBV7-3 and TRBJ2-7; 8 bases are a match to TRBD2. V lost 5 bases, J lost 7 bases, and 7 bases stayed unmatched. The CDR3 covers 13 residues. Germline assignment: CDR1 SGHTA and CDR2 FQGTGA. CDR3 sequence: CASSPGGLEEQYF. Here the CDR3 DNA reads TGTGCCAGCAGCCCGGGGGGGTTGGAGGAGCAGTACTTC.

The rearrangement uses TRBV7-3 and TRBJ1-1, with D tentatively TRBD1 (5 bases). V was pared by 5 bases and J by 1 base, with 17 bases between. CDR1 is SGHTA and CDR2 is FQGTGA in the germline V gene. The CDR3 is 16 residues long. CDR3 sequence: CASSPIPTDPNTEAFF. The DNA of the CDR3 is TGTGCCAGCAGCCCAATACCGACAGACCCGAACACTGAAGCTTTCTTT.

The V call is TRBV7-3, the J call TRBJ2-7; D call uncertain. The germline V and J ends were trimmed by 1 base and 0 bases, with 10 bases remaining between them. This CDR3 has 15 amino acids. CDR1 is SGHTA, CDR2 FQGTGA, per germline. In nucleotides, the CDR3 is TGTGCCAGCAGCTTAATGGGCGGTGGCTCCTACGAGCAGTACTTC. Its translation: CASSLMGGGSYEQYF.

This chain links TRBV10-3 with TRBJ2-5, with 10 bases that match TRBD2. After removal of 3 bases from V and 4 bases from J, the junction contained 5 bases not matched to a gene. The CDR3 length is 15 residues. Germline V CDR1 and CDR2: ENHRY, SYGVKD. Written as DNA, the CDR3 is TGTGCCATCAGTGACACTAGCGGGGCGGGAGAGACCCAGTACTTC. Protein: CAISDTSGAGETQYF.

The chain combines TRBV5-5 with TRBJ2-3, with a tentative D call TRBD2 (5 bases). Trimming shortened V by 4 bases and J by 6 bases, and 12 bases separated the two germline ends. This CDR3 contains 13 residues. Germline V gene lookup returns CDR1 SGHKS and CDR2 YYEKEE (reference sequence). The CDR3 coding sequence is TGTGCCAGCAGCCTGATTCGGAGGGATACGCAGTATTTT. It specifies CASSLIRRDTQYF. The full variable domain, rest sourced from reference TRBV5-5 and TRBJ2-3, is DAGVTQSPTHLIKTRGQQVTLRCSPISGHKSVSWYQQVLGQGPQFIFQYYEKEERGRGNFPDRFSARQFPNYSSELNVNALLLGDSALYLCASSLIRRDTQYFGPGTRLTVL.

This rearrangement joins TRBV4-2 to TRBJ1-4, with a possible D match to TRBD1 (6 bases). The V and J ends lost 4 bases and 5 bases respectively, with 20 bases between them. The CDR3 runs to 17 residues. Germline CDR1 and CDR2: LGHNA and YNFKEQ. The CDR3 nucleotides read TGTGCCAGCAGCCCGCGCCGGGACACCGACGGGAATGAAAAACTGTTTTTT. Protein sequence: CASSPRRDTDGNEKLFF.

The genes are TRBV2 and TRBJ1-6; TRBD1 matches 7 bases. There are 14 residues in the CDR3. The trim removed 5 bases at V and 9 bases at J, leaving 7 bases unmatched. The V gene's germline CDR1 is SNHLY and CDR2 FYNNEI. For the CDR3, the DNA is TGTGCCAGCAGTAAAACAGGGGTGGCTTCACCCCTCCACTTT. Residues: CASSKTGVASPLHF.

This sequence joins TRBV6-4 and TRBJ2-3; D is undetermined. Germline loops: CDR1 MRHNA, CDR2 SNTAGT. CDR3 size: 13 residues. Trimming shortened V by 2 bases and J by 3 bases, and 6 bases separated the two germline ends. Here the CDR3 reads CASSDTETDTQYF. CDR3 nucleotides: TGTGCCAGCAGTGACACGGAGACAGATACGCAGTATTTT.

With respect to this clonotype: Here the CDR3 omits its conserved ending phenylalanine or tryptophan, so a read error is the likely source. This sequence joins TRBV9 and TRBJ2-3; TRBD2 matches 11 bases. Germline V CDR1 and CDR2: SGDLS, YYNGEE. This CDR3 is built from 16 residues. The J segment lost 2 bases and the V segment lost 4 bases, leaving 6 bases of the junction unmatched. As DNA, the CDR3 is TGTGCCAGCAGCTCGGGGACTAGCGGCAACACAGATACGCAGTATCTT. Translated: CASSSGTSGNTDTQYL.

The genes are TRBV5-5 and TRBJ1-2; no clear D. The CDR3 has 13 amino acids. The germline V gene has CDR1 SGHKS and CDR2 YYEKEE (reference sequence). V was trimmed by 1 base and J by 6 bases, leaving 10 bases between them. CDR3 bases: TGTGCCAGCAGCTTGTGGGCTCTTGATGGCTACACCTTC. It codes for CASSLWALDGYTF.

The rearrangement uses TRBV6-7 and TRBJ1-2; 8 bases align to TRBD1. TRBV6-7 is an open reading frame whose function is uncertain. This CDR3 comprises 14 residues. V shed 4 bases, J shed 0 bases, and the junction held 1 base outside the gene matches. Written as DNA, the CDR3 is TGTGCCAGCAGTTTACAGGGGGCTAACTATGGCTACACCTTC. As protein: CASSLQGANYGYTF.

This clonotype was observed at least ten times. The J gene is TRBJ2-3, the V gene TRBV6-1, with D hard to call. The V end lost 2 bases, the J end lost 1 base, and 7 bases lay between the germline ends. Germline CDR1 is MNHNS and CDR2 is SASEGT. The CDR3 loop spans 14 amino acids. As DNA, the CDR3 is TGTGCCAGCAGTGAAATCCGGGGCACAGATACGCAGTATTTT. Protein sequence: CASSEIRGTDTQYF.

This chain uses TRBV20-1 with TRBJ2-2; D call uncertain. The germline V gene has CDR1 DFQATT and CDR2 SNEGSKA (reference sequence). Trimming stripped 3 bases from V and 4 bases from J, with 6 bases between. The CDR3 covers 12 residues. CDR3 sequence (DNA): TGCAGTGCTAGTTATGGCACCGGGGAGCTGTTTTTT. This translates into CSASYGTGELFF.

V usage is TRBV20-1 and J usage is TRBJ2-7, with 9 bases lining up with TRBD1. In germline, CDR1 is DFQATT, CDR2 SNEGSKA (reference sequence). This CDR3 has 13 residues. The V and J ends lost 5 bases and 3 bases, in that order; junction bases with no gene match: 5. CDR3 nucleotide sequence: TGCAGTGCTCCGGGACAGGGTTTCTACGAGCAGTACTTC. It is translated as CSAPGQGFYEQYF.

This clonotype was seen repeatedly, ten times or more. This rearrangement joins TRBV10-3 to TRBJ2-7; D is undetermined. CDR1 and CDR2 (germline): ENHRY, SYGVKD. Trimming removed 8 bases from V and 0 bases from J, with 8 bases in between. CDR3 length equals 12 residues. CDR3 sequence reads: CAISGDSYEQYF. The CDR3 DNA reads TGTGCCATCTCTGGGGACTCCTACGAGCAGTACTTC.

With respect to this clonotype: Mismatch with germline at one junction end may stem from a read error. The chain joins TRBV20-1 to TRBJ1-6, with a possible D match to TRBD1 (5 bases). The CDR3 extends over 13 amino acids. Germline V CDR1 and CDR2: DFQATT, SNEGSKA (reference sequence). CDR3 nucleotides: TGCAGTGCTAGTAATCTCGTGGACGGGACGAGAGACTTT. Protein sequence: CSASNLVDGTRDF.

A few counts support this clonotype. The chain joins TRBV27 to TRBJ2-5; 10 positions agree with TRBD1. There are 16 residues in the CDR3. V lost 5 bases and J lost 4; bases outside the gene matches: 10. Germline values: CDR1 MNHEY, CDR2 SMNVEV (reference sequence). This CDR3 reads CASSLAGTGAVETQYF. CDR3 nucleotides: TGTGCCAGCAGTCTCGCCGGGACAGGGGCGGTAGAGACCCAGTACTTC.

The chain links TRBV15 to TRBJ2-1; no clear D. Trimming stripped 3 bases from V and 3 bases from J, with 15 bases between. Per germline, CDR1 LNHNV and CDR2 YYDKDF (reference sequence). CDR3 length: 16 residues. In nucleotides, the CDR3 is TGTGCCACCAGCAGTTCCAGCTCAACCCTCTACAATGAGCAGTTCTTC. Protein product: CATSSSSSTLYNEQFF.